Reported below is one T cell receptor (beta chain). Its specificity is not known. This CDR3 region has 14 residues. Germline assignment: CDR1 SNHLY and CDR2 FYNNEI. Trimming took off 6 bases at V and 0 bases at J, with 8 bases between the two ends. The data belong to a study of cytomegalovirus exposure and HLA in healthy donors. Findings and caveats of the study: Cytomegalovirus association was listed for approximately 150 TCR beta chains. There were a few CMV-associated chains whose specificity for CMV antigens was confirmed in vitro. Among TCR sequences, most were rare, though some public TCRs appeared in many donors.

Libraries were prepared by immunoSEQ multiplex PCR; TCRdb keeps only in-frame clonotypes and omits some of them. This sample has tens of thousands of clones, with 85% to 95% found just once. Sequenced input: PBMCs. The rearrangement uses TRBV2 and TRBJ2-2; D is unresolved. The TCR sequence derives from a woman aged 18-29 years in good health and CMV-seropositive. For the CDR3, the DNA is TGTGCCAGCAGAAGCCTAGCGAACACCGGGGAGCTGTTTTTT. Protein product: CASRSLANTGELFF.